One T cell receptor beta chain is described in this entry. Its antigen remains unknown. Only in-frame clones appear in the TCRdb table, and some are missing; sequencing was by immunoSEQ multiplex PCR. Among some 11,000 clones listed, around two thirds were seen once. The data belong to a study of T cell repertoires in urothelial bladder cancer. Study at large: Resected lesion stages: three cT0, three cTa, three cT1, three cT2+.

Germline V gene data show CDR1 as SGHAT and CDR2 as FQNNGV. Trimming took off 0 bases at V and 3 bases at J, with 8 bases between the two ends. This CDR3 has 15 amino acids. Findings and limits, study-wide: Carcinoma specimens had median around 2.1% tumor infiltrating lymphocytes, benign approximately 11%.

The sample consisted of tumor-infiltrating cells from bladder cancer. This sequence originates from a human donor with a benign inflammatory bladder lesion. The V gene is TRBV11-2, the J gene TRBJ2-2, with D possibly TRBD2 on 6 matching bases. The CDR3 DNA follows: TGTGCCAGCAGCTTAGAGGGGGAGGACACCGGGGAGCTGTTTTTT. It codes for CASSLEGEDTGELFF.